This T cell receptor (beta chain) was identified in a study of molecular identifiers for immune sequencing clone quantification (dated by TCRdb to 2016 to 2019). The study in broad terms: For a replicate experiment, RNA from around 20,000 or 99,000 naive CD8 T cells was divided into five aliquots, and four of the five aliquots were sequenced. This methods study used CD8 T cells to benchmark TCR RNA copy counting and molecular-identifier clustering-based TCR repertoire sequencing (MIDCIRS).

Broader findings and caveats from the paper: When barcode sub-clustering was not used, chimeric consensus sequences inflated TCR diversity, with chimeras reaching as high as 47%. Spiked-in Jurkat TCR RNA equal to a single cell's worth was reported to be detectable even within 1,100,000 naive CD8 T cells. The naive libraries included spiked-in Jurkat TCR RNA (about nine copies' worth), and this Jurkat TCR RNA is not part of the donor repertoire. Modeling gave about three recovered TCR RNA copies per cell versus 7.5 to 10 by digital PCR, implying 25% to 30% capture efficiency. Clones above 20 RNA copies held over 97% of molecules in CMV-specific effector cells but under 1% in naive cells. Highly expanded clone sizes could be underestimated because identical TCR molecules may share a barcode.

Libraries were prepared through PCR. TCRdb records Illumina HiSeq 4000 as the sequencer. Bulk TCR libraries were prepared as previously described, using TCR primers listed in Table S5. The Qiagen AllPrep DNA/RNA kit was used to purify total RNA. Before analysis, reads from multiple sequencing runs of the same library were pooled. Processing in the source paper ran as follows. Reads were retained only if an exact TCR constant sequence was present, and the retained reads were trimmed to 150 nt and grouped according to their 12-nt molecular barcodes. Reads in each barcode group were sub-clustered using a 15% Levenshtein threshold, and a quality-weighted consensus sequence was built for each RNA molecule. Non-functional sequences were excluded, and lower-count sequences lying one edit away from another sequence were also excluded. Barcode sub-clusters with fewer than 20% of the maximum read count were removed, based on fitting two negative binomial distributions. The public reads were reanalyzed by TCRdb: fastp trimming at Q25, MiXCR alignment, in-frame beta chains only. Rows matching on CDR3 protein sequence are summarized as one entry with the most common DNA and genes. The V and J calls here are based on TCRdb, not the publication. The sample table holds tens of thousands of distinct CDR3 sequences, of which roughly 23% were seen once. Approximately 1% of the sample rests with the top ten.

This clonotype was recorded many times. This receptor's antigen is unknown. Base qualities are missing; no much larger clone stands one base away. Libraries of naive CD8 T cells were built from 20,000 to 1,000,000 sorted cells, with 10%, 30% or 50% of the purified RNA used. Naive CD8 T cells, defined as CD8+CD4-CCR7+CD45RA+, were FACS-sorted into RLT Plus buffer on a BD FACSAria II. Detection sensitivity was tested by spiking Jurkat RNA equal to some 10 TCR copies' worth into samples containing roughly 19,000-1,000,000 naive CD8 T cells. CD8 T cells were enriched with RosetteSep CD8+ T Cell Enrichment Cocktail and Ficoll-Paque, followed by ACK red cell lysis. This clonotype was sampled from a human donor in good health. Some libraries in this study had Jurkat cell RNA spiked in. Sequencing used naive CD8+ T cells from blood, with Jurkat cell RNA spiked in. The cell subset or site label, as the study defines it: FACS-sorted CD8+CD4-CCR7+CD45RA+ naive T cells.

The DNA is as follows: TGTGCCAGCAGTACGGGGTCTGTTCGAGAGCAGTACTTC. Its translation is CASSTGSVREQYF. Rearrangement joined TRBV6-5 to TRBJ2-7; TRBD2 could be the D gene, as 5 bases match. Including the terminal cysteine and phenylalanine, the CDR3 comprises 13 residues. The DNA shown is the 39-base CDR3, in frame from base 1. As encoded in the germline V gene, CDR1 is MNHEY while CDR2 is SVGAGI. V drops 5 bases and J drops 7 bases, leaving 15 bases in between.